This TCR beta chain was captured by sequencing in a study of cytomegalovirus exposure and HLA in healthy donors. Primers: 60 Vbeta forward and 13 Jbeta reverse. Assay: immunoSEQ multiplex PCR; the TCRdb copy retains only in-frame clones and omits some. This repertoire includes roughly 140,000 clones. This CDR3 is 16 amino acids long. Germline CDR1 LGHNA, CDR2 YSLEER. Trimming cost V 0 bases and J 1 base, with 9 bases left between them. The source material was PBMCs. This TCR came from a male donor in good health and CMV-seronegative. The genes are TRBV4-3 and TRBJ1-4; D remains ambiguous. CDR3 in amino acids: CASSQDYSRTNEKLFF. The CDR3 DNA reads as TGCGCCAGCAGCCAAGATTATTCCAGAACTAATGAAAAACTGTTTTTT.